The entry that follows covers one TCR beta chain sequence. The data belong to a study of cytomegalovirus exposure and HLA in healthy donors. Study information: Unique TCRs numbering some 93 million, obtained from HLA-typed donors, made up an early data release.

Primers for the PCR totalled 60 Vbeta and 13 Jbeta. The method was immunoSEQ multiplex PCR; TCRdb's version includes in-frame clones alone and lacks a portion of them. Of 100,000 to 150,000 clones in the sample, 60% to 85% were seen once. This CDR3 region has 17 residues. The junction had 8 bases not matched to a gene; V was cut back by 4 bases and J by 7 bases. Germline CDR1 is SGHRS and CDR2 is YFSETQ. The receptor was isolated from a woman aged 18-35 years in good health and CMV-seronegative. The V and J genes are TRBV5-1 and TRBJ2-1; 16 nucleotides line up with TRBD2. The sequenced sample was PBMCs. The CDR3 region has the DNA TGCGCCAGCAGCATGGGACTAGCGGGAGGGCCAAGAAATGAGCAGTTCTTC. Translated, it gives CASSMGLAGGPRNEQFF.